Listed below are T cell receptor beta chains from one sample, sequenced in a study of blood T cell repertoires in COVID-19. This table comes from immunoSEQ multiplex PCR, and its TCRdb copy is limited to in-frame clones, with some not included. The table includes 350,000 to 400,000 clones, around 89% detected once. Sequences were obtained from PBMCs or T cells enriched from blood (not recorded which). The receptor source for this set is a woman between 25 and 40 years old with acute COVID-19. Each CDR3 is given with its conserved first and last residue. A D gene is named only where the DNA matches it firmly. A row's size may be missing; if present it is once, few, many or a size class.

v_call	j_call	d_call	clone_size	cdr3_aa	cdr3_nt
TRBV5-1	TRBJ2-3	TRBD2	-	CASSARLAGHTDTQYF	TGCGCCAGCAGCGCGAGACTAGCGGGGCACACAGATACGCAGTATTTT
TRBV3-1/TRBV3-2	TRBJ1-1	-	once	CASARPGSTEAFF	TGTGCCAGCGCGCGCCCGGGGTCCACTGAAGCTTTCTTT
TRBV19	TRBJ2-2	TRBD1	-	CASRDRANTGELFF	TGTGCCAGTAGGGACAGGGCGAACACCGGGGAGCTGTTTTTT
TRBV3-1/TRBV3-2	TRBJ1-6	-	few	CASSQVLQGYNSPLHF	TGTGCCAGCAGCCAAGTCCTACAGGGCTATAATTCACCCCTCCACTTT
TRBV4-1	TRBJ1-2	-	-	CASSQENRAGYTF	TGCGCCAGCAGCCAAGAGAACAGGGCGGGCTACACCTTC
TRBV15	TRBJ2-7	-	-	CATSSLGLANPYAEQYF	TGTGCCACCAGCAGTCTTGGGTTAGCGAACCCCTACGCAGAGCAGTACTTC
TRBV30	TRBJ2-2	-	few	CAWSAGAGELFF	TGTGCCTGGAGTGCAGGGGCCGGGGAGCTGTTTTTT
TRBV27	TRBJ1-1	-	-	CASSLWQGNTEAFF	TGTGCCAGCAGTTTATGGCAGGGGAACACTGAAGCTTTCTTT
TRBV20-1	TRBJ1-5	TRBD1	few	CSASRQGEGRNHQPQHF	TGCAGTGCTAGTCGACAGGGGGAAGGCCGGAATCATCAGCCCCAGCATTTT
TRBV11-3	TRBJ2-7	-	-	CASSVTMTGDSYEQYF	TGTGCCAGCAGCGTCACAATGACGGGGGACTCCTACGAGCAGTACTTC
TRBV7-8	TRBJ2-1	TRBD1	-	CASSLKSGTGLYEQFF	TGTGCCAGCAGCTTGAAGTCCGGGACAGGTCTCTATGAGCAGTTCTTC
TRBV5-6	TRBJ2-7	-	-	CASSPLGGSYEQYF	TGTGCCAGCAGCCCTTTAGGGGGCTCCTACGAGCAGTACTTC
TRBV9	TRBJ2-1	-	-	CASTPGGFAYNEQFF	TGTGCCAGCACCCCAGGGGGGTTCGCCTACAATGAGCAGTTCTTC
TRBV19	TRBJ1-2	TRBD1	-	CASSIVGQGGYTF	TGTGCCAGTAGTATAGTCGGACAGGGTGGCTACACCTTC
TRBV6-6	TRBJ1-6	TRBD1	-	CASKKGQLSPLHF	TGTGCCAGCAAGAAGGGACAGCTTTCACCCCTCCACTTT
TRBV24-1	TRBJ2-7	TRBD1	-	CATSDAGGALSEQYF	TGTGCCACCAGTGACGCAGGGGGCGCTTTGAGTGAGCAGTACTTC
TRBV2	TRBJ1-5	TRBD1	-	CASKLNPGQGAYSNQPQHF	TGTGCCAGCAAACTAAACCCGGGACAGGGGGCCTATAGCAATCAGCCCCAGCATTTT
TRBV7-8	TRBJ2-2	TRBD2	-	CAGRGGGDTGELFF	TGTGCCGGCCGAGGCGGGGGGGATACCGGGGAGCTGTTTTTT
TRBV28	TRBJ2-5	TRBD1	-	CASRGGPGDRGLRETQYF	TGTGCCAGCAGGGGAGGGCCGGGGGACAGGGGTCTCAGGGAGACCCAGTACTTC
TRBV19	TRBJ1-1	-	-	CASSIVGQGRGSMNTEAFF	TGTGCCAGTAGTATAGTTGGTCAGGGCCGGGGGTCCATGAACACTGAAGCTTTCTTT
TRBV10-1	TRBJ2-1	TRBD2	-	CASSESGGVKEQFF	TGCGCCAGCAGTGAGTCGGGAGGGGTTAAGGAGCAGTTCTTC
TRBV3-1/TRBV3-2	TRBJ2-1	TRBD1	-	CASSHRTGNEQFF	TGTGCCAGCAGCCACCGGACAGGGAATGAGCAGTTCTTC
TRBV5-1	TRBJ1-1	-	-	CASSPDVRAVNTEAFF	TGCGCCAGCAGCCCGGATGTCAGGGCTGTTAACACTGAAGCTTTCTTT
TRBV28	TRBJ1-1	-	once	CASSPGFGGANTEAFF	TGTGCCAGCAGTCCCGGTTTTGGTGGGGCGAACACTGAAGCTTTCTTT
TRBV15	TRBJ2-7	TRBD2	-	CATSRDRGVYEQYF	TGTGCCACCAGCAGAGATCGGGGGGTCTACGAGCAGTACTTC
TRBV7-8	TRBJ1-6	-	few	CASSLWGVGNSPLHF	TGTGCCAGCAGCTTATGGGGAGTGGGAAATTCACCCCTCCACTTT
TRBV7-6	TRBJ2-1	TRBD2	-	CASSLMRGGGNEQFF	TGTGCCAGCAGCTTAATGCGAGGCGGGGGCAATGAGCAGTTCTTC
TRBV19	TRBJ1-6	-	-	CASSIDRGSPLHF	TGTGCCAGTAGTATAGATCGGGGGTCACCCCTCCACTTT
TRBV5-4	TRBJ1-2	TRBD1	-	CASSLGTGRSHYGYTF	TGTGCCAGCAGCTTGGGGACAGGGAGGTCACACTATGGCTACACCTTC
TRBV3-1/TRBV3-2	TRBJ1-5	-	few	CASSQDLGRGQPQHF	TGTGCCAGCAGCCAAGATTTGGGGAGGGGCCAGCCCCAGCATTTT
TRBV4-1	TRBJ2-5	TRBD2	-	CASSQGTSGGATLRETQYF	TGCGCCAGCAGCCAAGGCACTAGCGGGGGGGCCACACTAAGGGAGACCCAGTACTTC
TRBV19	TRBJ1-2	-	-	CASSIDTPGNGYTF	TGTGCCAGTAGTATTGACACCCCGGGGAATGGCTACACCTTC
TRBV4-3	TRBJ2-3	-	-	CASSQSVGGGPTDTQYF	TGCGCCAGCAGCCAGTCCGTAGGGGGAGGGCCCACAGATACGCAGTATTTT
TRBV7-9	TRBJ2-1	TRBD2	-	CASTDWGGSYNEQFF	TGTGCCAGCACGGACTGGGGGGGCTCCTACAATGAGCAGTTCTTC
TRBV7-9	TRBJ1-2	-	-	CASSLGPGAYGYTF	TGTGCCAGCAGCTTAGGTCCAGGGGCCTATGGCTACACCTTC
TRBV19	TRBJ1-1	-	-	CASSIGQGTIYTEAFF	TGTGCCAGTAGTATCGGTCAGGGGACCATTTACACTGAAGCTTTCTTT
TRBV10-3	TRBJ1-5	-	-	CAIRPSDRNSNQPQHF	TGTGCCATCAGACCCAGCGACAGGAATAGCAATCAGCCCCAGCATTTT
TRBV2	TRBJ1-6	TRBD1	-	CASSSDRVRSPLHF	TGTGCCAGCAGTTCCGACAGGGTCAGATCACCCCTCCACTTT
TRBV2	TRBJ1-5	-	-	CASSEDRVSLNQPQHF	TGTGCCAGCAGTGAAGACAGGGTATCCCTCAATCAGCCCCAGCATTTT
TRBV19	TRBJ2-7	TRBD1	-	CASSASGTVSYEQYF	TGTGCCAGTAGTGCCTCCGGGACAGTCTCCTACGAGCAGTACTTC
TRBV9	TRBJ2-3	TRBD1	few	CASSGMGQGAWADTQYF	TGTGCCAGCAGCGGGATGGGACAGGGGGCATGGGCAGATACGCAGTATTTT
TRBV20-1	TRBJ2-7	-	-	CSASSGFGGTYEQYF	TGCAGTGCTAGTTCAGGGTTTGGGGGCACCTACGAGCAGTACTTC
TRBV6-5	TRBJ1-1	-	-	CASSYSPGTTEAFF	TGTGCCAGCAGTTACTCTCCGGGAACCACTGAAGCTTTCTTT
TRBV6-1	TRBJ2-5	-	few	CASSGTGTIEEETQYF	TGTGCCAGCAGTGGAACAGGGACTATAGAAGAAGAGACCCAGTACTTC
TRBV4-1	TRBJ1-2	-	few	CASSQGARGRRVILGYTF	TGCGCCAGCAGCCAAGGGGCGAGAGGTAGGAGGGTTATTTTGGGCTACACCTTC
TRBV7-2	TRBJ1-1	-	-	CASSSYTEPEAFF	TGTGCCAGCAGCTCTTACACCGAACCAGAAGCTTTCTTT
TRBV5-1	TRBJ2-3	-	-	CASSLGQKPSTDTQYF	TGCGCCAGCAGCCTAGGACAGAAACCTAGCACAGATACGCAGTATTTT
TRBV7-9	TRBJ2-2	-	-	CASRGIWELFF	TGTGCCAGCCGCGGGATTTGGGAGCTGTTTTTT
TRBV7-2	TRBJ1-6	TRBD1	-	CASSLGTGFITPLHF	TGTGCCAGCAGCTTAGGGACAGGGTTCATAACACCCCTCCACTTT
TRBV11-2	TRBJ2-7	-	-	CASSLERASWSYEQYF	TGTGCCAGCAGCTTAGAACGGGCTAGCTGGTCGTACGAGCAGTACTTC
TRBV10-3	TRBJ2-1	TRBD1	once	CAISGDRGTSYNEQFF	TGTGCCATCAGCGGGGACAGGGGGACCTCCTACAATGAGCAGTTCTTC
TRBV10-3	TRBJ1-4	TRBD1	few	CAISPQGARNEKLFF	TGTGCCATCAGCCCACAGGGGGCACGGAATGAAAAACTGTTTTTT
TRBV9	TRBJ1-3	-	-	CASSIRDTTYSGNTIYF	TGTGCCAGCAGCATCCGGGATACTACTTACTCTGGAAACACCATATATTTT
TRBV3-1/TRBV3-2	TRBJ1-3	TRBD1	-	CASSLIQGVSGNTIYF	TGTGCCAGCAGCCTTATACAGGGGGTCTCTGGAAACACCATATATTTT
TRBV5-5	TRBJ2-1	-	-	CASSFVLVDEQFF	TGTGCCAGCAGCTTCGTTCTAGTGGATGAGCAGTTCTTC